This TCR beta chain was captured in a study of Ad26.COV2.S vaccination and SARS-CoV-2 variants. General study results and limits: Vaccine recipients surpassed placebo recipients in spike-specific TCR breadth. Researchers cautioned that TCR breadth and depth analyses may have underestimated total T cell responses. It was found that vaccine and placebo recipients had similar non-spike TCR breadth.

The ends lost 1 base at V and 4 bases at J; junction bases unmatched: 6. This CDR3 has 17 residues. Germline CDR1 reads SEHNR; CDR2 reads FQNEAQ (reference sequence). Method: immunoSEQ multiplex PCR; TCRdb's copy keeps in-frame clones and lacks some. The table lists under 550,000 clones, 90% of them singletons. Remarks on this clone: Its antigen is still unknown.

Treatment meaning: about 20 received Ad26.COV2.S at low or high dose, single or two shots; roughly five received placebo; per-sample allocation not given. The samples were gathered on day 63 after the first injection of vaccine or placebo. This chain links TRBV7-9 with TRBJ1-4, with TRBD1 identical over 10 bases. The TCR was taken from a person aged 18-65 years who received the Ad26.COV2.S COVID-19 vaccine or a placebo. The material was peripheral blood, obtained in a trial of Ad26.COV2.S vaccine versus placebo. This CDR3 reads CASSLGQGALFNEKLFF. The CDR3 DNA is TGTGCCAGCAGCTTAGGACAGGGGGCACTATTTAATGAAAAACTGTTTTTT. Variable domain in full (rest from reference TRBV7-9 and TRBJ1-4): DTGVSQNPRHKITKRGQNVTFRCDPISEHNRLYWYRQTLGQGPEFLTYFQNEAQLEKSRLLSDRFSAERPKGSFSTLEIQRTEQGDSAMYLCASSLGQGALFNEKLFFGSGTQLSVL.